This T cell receptor (beta chain) was documented in a study of T cell responses to AZD1222 COVID-19 vaccine. Data came from immunoSEQ multiplex PCR; TCRdb stores just in-frame clones and leaves some out. The sample records roughly 140,000 clones, 70% to 90% being singletons. CDR1 is MGHDK and CDR2 is SYGVNS in the germline V gene. With 3 bases clipped from V and 4 bases from J, the junction kept 6 bases outside the gene matches. CDR3 length: 15 residues. The chain couples TRBV25-1 to TRBJ2-7, with TRBD2 identical over 10 bases. Sequenced material: peripheral blood, taken on day 0 of MenACWY control vaccination. The TCR originated in an adult in good health. CDR3 in amino acids: CASSDDVAGGYEQYF. As DNA, the CDR3 is TGTGCCAGCAGTGACGATGTAGCGGGAGGTTACGAGCAGTACTTC.